The 29 T cell receptor beta chains given below trace back to one sample, sequenced in a study of tissue T cells after allogeneic stem cell transplantation. Repertoires were generated with immunoSEQ multiplex PCR, while TCRdb's copy carries only in-frame clones and drops some. The sample includes thousands of clones, around 62% of them seen just once. The sequencing sample was made of blood. The receptors derive from a female BALB/c mouse in good health. Strain MHC haplotype: H2-d.

Remarks on this clone: The genes are named according to mouse. CDR3 bases read: TGTGCCAGCAGTATAAATTCTGGAAATACGCTCTAT. It codes for CASSINSGNTLY. The complete CDR3 protein is CASSINSGNTLYF. The V gene is TRBV19, the J gene TRBJ1-3; D gene uncertain. From the germline J gene comes the end of the CDR3, since the read stops 1 residue before it. The CDR3 runs 13 residues. Trimming removed 1 base from V and 0 bases from J, with 2 bases in between. The germline V gene has CDR1 FNHDT and CDR2 SITEND (reference sequence).

As regards this clone: Here the gene names and germline are mouse. Read data end 1 residue before the CDR3 end; the end is taken from the germline J gene. The chain recombines TRBV31 with TRBJ2-3; 7 bases agree with TRBD1. CDR3 size: 12 residues. Looked up from germline, CDR1 is GKSSPN and CDR2 is SITVG. Germline trimming cut 7 bases from V and 3 bases from J; bases unmatched to any gene: 4. Incomplete CDR3 DNA: TGTGCCTCACAGGGGAGGGCAGAAACGCTGTAT. This codes for CASQGRAETLY. The entire CDR3 protein is CASQGRAETLYF.

As for this clone: Gene names and germline match the mouse. Coverage ceases 1 residue before the CDR3 finishes, and the germline J gene fills in the end. The rearrangement links TRBV5 to TRBJ1-2, with D unclear. The V end lost 0 bases, the J end lost 2 bases, and 10 bases lay between the germline ends. Germline V gene data show CDR1 as LGHNA and CDR2 as YNLKQL (reference sequence). The CDR3 is made up of 15 amino acids. The CDR3 here is CASSQEPGGNSDYTF. The CDR3 bases that were read are TGTGCCAGCAGCCAAGAACCAGGAGGGAACTCCGACTACACC.

Of note for this clone: Mouse gene names apply. The CDR3 extends 1 residue past the end of the read, so its final part is completed from the germline J gene. The V and J genes are TRBV19 and TRBJ2-5, with D tentatively TRBD1 (5 bases). V was pared by 4 bases and J by 2 bases, with 8 bases between. Germline CDR1 is FNHDT and CDR2 is SITEND (reference sequence). The CDR3 has 13 amino acids. CDR3 DNA, as far as it was read: TGTGCCAGCAGTTCGACAGCCCAAGACACCCAGTAC. Translating it yields CASSSTAQDTQY. The whole CDR3 sequence is CASSSTAQDTQYF.

On this clone: The listed genes are named as in mouse. The observed sequence ends 1 residue before the CDR3 terminus, with the missing tail filled in from the germline J gene. This sequence joins TRBV13-2 and TRBJ2-5, with TRBD1 matching over 8 bases. Germline assignment: CDR1 NNHNN and CDR2 SYGAGS (reference sequence). The CDR3 sequence is 15 residues long. The V segment lost 3 bases and the J segment 2 bases; nucleotides outside the gene matches: 5. CDR3 bases read: TGTGCCAGCGGTGGGCAGGGGGCAGTCCAAGACACCCAGTAC. It translates to CASGGQGAVQDTQY. The complete CDR3 protein is CASGGQGAVQDTQYF.

This clone was seen more than once but under ten times. Mouse germline and gene names are used. The read finishes 1 residue shy of the CDR3 end, and the germline J gene is used to complete it. The chain uses TRBV5 and TRBJ1-4, with D perhaps matching TRBD1 (6 bases). The V end was cut by 0 bases, the J end by 7 bases, with 9 bases between. The CDR3 has 14 amino acids. In germline, CDR1 is LGHNA, CDR2 YNLKQL (reference sequence). The CDR3 spells CASSQEGAGERLFF. The CDR3 DNA, read in part, is TGTGCCAGCAGCCAAGAGGGGGCGGGCGAAAGATTATTT.

On this clone itself: Germline and genes: mouse. The CDR3 extends 1 residue past the end of the read, so its final part is completed from the germline J gene. The chain recombines TRBV13-3 with TRBJ1-4; D is possibly TRBD1 (5 bases). In germline, CDR1 is NNHDY, CDR2 SYVADS. V lost 5 bases and J lost 4, with 6 bases in between. This CDR3 has 12 amino acids. CDR3 DNA, as far as it was read: TGTGCCAGCAGGGACATCAACGAAAGATTATTT. It encodes CASRDINERLF. The CDR3 reads in full as CASRDINERLFF.

The count of this clone is one. Germline and genes: mouse. The missing CDR3 end, 1 residue past where the read stops, is filled in from the germline J gene. The chain carries TRBV13-1 and TRBJ2-7; 10 positions match TRBD2. CDR1 is NSHNY and CDR2 is SYGAGN in the germline V gene. The V segment lost 0 bases and the J segment 0 bases; nucleotides outside the gene matches: 3. There are 16 residues in the CDR3. CDR3: CASSDAGTGVSYEQYF. The sequenced part of the CDR3 DNA is TGTGCCAGCAGTGATGCCGGGACTGGGGTCTCCTATGAACAGTAC.

Comment on this clone: Gene and germline names: mouse. The read halts 1 residue ahead of the CDR3 end, with the missing end drawn from the germline J gene. V usage is TRBV13-1 and J usage is TRBJ2-3; 11 nucleotides line up with TRBD2. Trimming cost V 4 bases and J 2 bases; bases outside gene matches: 3. The CDR3 spans 15 residues. CDR1 is NSHNY, CDR2 SYGAGN, per germline. The CDR3: CASSWTGGYAETLYF. The sequenced CDR3 bases are TGTGCCAGCAGTTGGACTGGGGGGTATGCAGAAACGCTGTAT.

This clone was observed a few times. Genes and germline are mouse. The read falls 1 residue short of the CDR3 end, and the missing part is taken from the germline J gene. The chain employs TRBV13-3 and TRBJ2-7; perhaps D is TRBD1 or TRBD2 (5 bases each). Germline V lookup: CDR1 NNHDY, CDR2 SYVADS. V lost 0 bases to trimming and J lost 5 bases, with 6 bases between them. The CDR3 is made up of 12 amino acids. CDR3 loop: CASSDGGNEQYF. Partial CDR3 DNA: TGTGCCAGCAGTGATGGGGGGAATGAACAGTAC.

With respect to this clone: Gene names are the mouse ones. The observed sequence ends 1 residue before the CDR3 terminus, with the missing tail filled in from the germline J gene. This sequence joins TRBV5 and TRBJ1-4, with 7 bases lining up with TRBD1. Germline CDR1 is LGHNA and CDR2 is YNLKQL (reference sequence). The V and J ends lost 4 bases and 0 bases, in that order; junction bases with no gene match: 5. The CDR3 length is 16 residues. The sequenced CDR3 bases are TGTGCCAGCAGCCCGGGGACAGCCGTTTCCAACGAAAGATTATTT. Translating gives CASSPGTAVSNERLF. The CDR3 in its entirety is CASSPGTAVSNERLFF.

Comment on this clone: Mouse names are used for the genes. From the germline J gene comes the end of the CDR3, since the read stops 1 residue before it. V and J are TRBV13-3 and TRBJ2-5; 10 bases are shared with TRBD1. This CDR3 has 13 amino acids. J lost 6 bases, V lost 5 bases, and 3 bases had no gene match. The germline V gene has CDR1 NNHDY and CDR2 SYVADS. The CDR3 is CASSRQGADTQYF. CDR3 DNA, as far as it was read: TGTGCCAGCAGCCGACAGGGGGCGGACACCCAGTAC.

A remark on this clone: Gene names are the mouse ones. The observed sequence ends 1 residue before the CDR3 terminus, with the missing tail filled in from the germline J gene. The V gene is TRBV13-3, the J gene TRBJ2-4; 10 nucleotides align to TRBD1. The J segment lost 7 bases and the V segment lost 5 bases, leaving 7 bases of the junction unmatched. CDR1 and CDR2 from the germline V gene are NNHDY and SYVADS. This CDR3 contains 14 residues. Incomplete CDR3 DNA: TGTGCCAGCAGACCCGGGACAGGGGTGGACACCTTGTAC. This sequence encodes CASRPGTGVDTLY. The full CDR3 is CASRPGTGVDTLYF.

Worth noting for this clone: The genes and germline here are from mouse. The CDR3 extends 1 residue past the end of the read, so its final part is completed from the germline J gene. This rearrangement joins TRBV4 to TRBJ1-1, with 8 bases lining up with TRBD1. CDR1 is LGHDT, CDR2 YNNKQL, per germline (reference sequence). This CDR3 spans 13 amino acids. The ends lost 5 bases at V and 4 bases at J; junction bases unmatched: 3. The CDR3 region is CASSPGGRTEVFF. The covered CDR3 bases are TGTGCCAGCAGCCCAGGGGGCCGCACAGAAGTCTTC.

Notes on this clone: The gene symbols are mouse symbols. Read data end 1 residue before the CDR3 end; the end is taken from the germline J gene. V and J are TRBV5 and TRBJ2-1; D may be TRBD1 (6 bases). The germline V and J ends were trimmed by 3 bases and 3 bases, with 9 bases remaining between them. The CDR3 is 14 residues long. Germline CDR1 reads LGHNA; CDR2 reads YNLKQL (reference sequence). The CDR3 protein is CASSHRDTYAEQFF. Partial CDR3 DNA: TGTGCCAGCAGCCACCGGGACACCTATGCTGAGCAGTTC.

Of note for this clone: Genes here carry mouse names. Read coverage stops 1 residue before the CDR3 terminus; the germline J gene supplies the remainder. This chain joins TRBV13-1 and TRBJ2-4, with 12 bases fitting TRBD2. The germline CDR1 and CDR2 sequences are NSHNY and SYGAGN. With V trimmed by 5 bases and J by 4 bases, 5 bases remained unmatched. The CDR3 is 15 residues long. Here the CDR3 reads CASSWDWGAENTLYF. The DNA read from the CDR3 is TGTGCCAGCAGCTGGGACTGGGGGGCCGAAAACACCTTGTAC.

Notes on this clone: The genes and germline here are from mouse. The read terminates 1 residue before the CDR3 end, so the remaining end is supplied by the germline J gene. This chain joins TRBV2 and TRBJ2-1; possible D gene TRBD1, 6 bases. Trimming removed 3 bases at V and 3 bases at J, with 9 bases between. The germline gives CDR1 LGHNA, CDR2 YSYQKL. This CDR3 is built from 14 residues. Incomplete CDR3 DNA: TGTGCCAGCAGCCAGGGACAATTCTATGCTGAGCAGTTC. Its translation is CASSQGQFYAEQF. The entire CDR3 sequence reads CASSQGQFYAEQFF.

This clone turned up a few times. All gene names here are mouse names. The read ends 1 residue shy of where the CDR3 ends; the end is completed using the germline J gene. This sequence joins TRBV2 and TRBJ1-5; 8 bases agree with TRBD1. V shed 4 bases, J shed 3 bases, and the junction held 2 bases outside the gene matches. CDR3 length equals 14 residues. Germline CDR1 LGHNA, CDR2 YSYQKL. The CDR3 protein is CASSLTGVNQAPLF. CDR3 DNA (partial): TGTGCCAGCAGCCTGACAGGGGTCAACCAGGCTCCGCTT.

This clone appeared a few times. Mouse gene names apply. The missing CDR3 end, 1 residue past where the read stops, is filled in from the germline J gene. The chain has TRBV13-1 and TRBJ1-4; 7 bases fit TRBD1. The V gene's germline CDR1 is NSHNY and CDR2 SYGAGN. The CDR3 runs to 15 residues. J was trimmed by 7 bases and V by 3 bases; bases with no gene match: 9. CDR3 DNA (partial): TGTGCCAGCAGTGGCTGGGAGACAGGGCCCGAAAGATTATTT. It codes for CASSGWETGPERLF. The CDR3 in full is CASSGWETGPERLFF.

As for this clone: Gene labels here are mouse ones. The missing CDR3 end, 1 residue past where the read stops, is filled in from the germline J gene. The chain couples TRBV2 to TRBJ1-2; a weak D match, TRBD1 (6 bases). Trimming removed 0 bases at V and 6 bases at J, with 8 bases between. Germline V CDR1 and CDR2: LGHNA, YSYQKL. This CDR3 is 13 amino acids long. The CDR3: CASSQEGTTDYTF. The sequenced part of the CDR3 DNA is TGTGCCAGCAGCCAAGAGGGGACAACCGACTACACC. The full variable domain, completed using reference TRBV2 and TRBJ1-2, is DPKIIQKPKYLVAVTGSEKILICEQYLGHNAMYWYRQSAKKPLEFMFSYSYQKLMDNQTASSRFQPQSSKKNHLDLQITALKPDDSATYFCASSQEGTTDYTFGSGTRLLVI.

As concerns this clone: Mouse gene names apply. The CDR3 end lies 1 residue beyond the end of the read and is filled in from the germline J gene. This sequence joins TRBV19 and TRBJ2-1; weak D call: TRBD1 (5 bases). CDR3 size: 14 residues. Trimming left V 3 bases short and J 0 bases short, with 7 bases between. Germline V gene data show CDR1 as FNHDT and CDR2 as SITEND (reference sequence). The CDR3 DNA, read in part, is TGTGCCAGCAGTAGAGGGGTTAACTATGCTGAGCAGTTC. This codes for CASSRGVNYAEQF. The entire CDR3 protein reads CASSRGVNYAEQFF.

Concerning this clone itself: Mouse gene names and germline throughout. The read is 1 residue too short to cover the CDR3 end, so that end is filled in from the germline J gene. This chain joins TRBV1 and TRBJ2-2; 11 bases align to TRBD2. This CDR3 is 19 amino acids long. Trimming took 1 base from V and 2 from J; bases not matched to a gene: 9. Germline V gene data show CDR1 as NSQYPW and CDR2 as LRSPGD (reference sequence). CDR3 DNA, as far as it was read: TGCACCTGCAGTGCAGGGACTGGGGGGACCGGCAAGAACACCGGGCAGCTCTAC. It translates to CTCSAGTGGTGKNTGQLY. The whole CDR3 is CTCSAGTGGTGKNTGQLYF.

A note on this clone: Germline and genes: mouse. The sequenced fragment ends 1 residue before the CDR3 boundary, so the rest is inferred from the germline J gene. This chain joins TRBV13-2 and TRBJ2-1, with TRBD2 identical over 9 bases. Germline V gene data show CDR1 as NNHNN and CDR2 as SYGAGS (reference sequence). The CDR3 runs to 20 residues. Trimming at V came to 0 bases and at J to 4 bases, leaving 17 bases not matched to a gene. The DNA read from the CDR3 is TGTGCCAGCGGTGATGCAGGCCGAAACCCTTCTGGGGGGGGGTATGCTGAGCAGTTC. It specifies CASGDAGRNPSGGGYAEQF. The full CDR3 protein reads CASGDAGRNPSGGGYAEQFF.

On this clone: Mouse gene names apply. From the germline J gene comes the end of the CDR3, since the read stops 1 residue before it. This rearrangement joins TRBV20 to TRBJ1-4; D ambiguous. There are 12 residues in the CDR3. Germline V gives CDR1 GFQATS, CDR2 STVNSAI. V was pared by 0 bases and J by 4 bases, with 3 bases between. CDR3 DNA, as far as it was read: TGTGGTGCTAGGGACAACAACGAAAGATTATTT. Its translation: CGARDNNERLF. The CDR3 as a whole reads CGARDNNERLFF.

Details on this clone: Gene names follow the mouse nomenclature. The read is 1 residue too short to cover the CDR3 end, so that end is filled in from the germline J gene. The rearrangement joins TRBV12-2 to TRBJ1-2; 7 nucleotides match TRBD1. V dropped 4 bases and J dropped 3; count of bases not matched to a gene: 4. Germline CDR1 and CDR2: SGHLS and HYDKME. This CDR3 has 13 amino acids. CDR3 DNA, as far as it was read: TGTGCCAGCTCACCAGGGGGAGACTCCGACTACACC. Translated, it gives CASSPGGDSDYT. The full CDR3 sequence reads CASSPGGDSDYTF.

Of note for this clone: Germline and genes: mouse. The read finishes 1 residue shy of the CDR3 end, and the germline J gene is used to complete it. This chain joins TRBV19 and TRBJ2-1; 10 bases line up with TRBD2. After removal of 1 base from V and 6 bases from J, the junction contained 7 bases not matched to a gene. This CDR3 is built from 16 residues. Germline values: CDR1 FNHDT, CDR2 SITEND (reference sequence). The sequenced CDR3 bases are TGTGCCAGCAGTATACTGGCTGGGGGGGCGAGTGCTGAGCAGTTC. Protein sequence: CASSILAGGASAEQF. The entire CDR3 protein is CASSILAGGASAEQFF.

With respect to this clone: Gene labels here are mouse ones. The read stops 1 residue short of the end of the CDR3; the missing end is completed from the germline J gene. The chain uses TRBV29 and TRBJ1-5; 9 nucleotides align to TRBD1. V dropped 7 bases and J dropped 1; count of bases not matched to a gene: 8. This CDR3 has 16 residues. In germline, CDR1 is MSHET, CDR2 SYDVDS. CDR3 protein: CASTGTGKGNNQAPLF. CDR3 bases read: TGTGCTAGCACAGGGACAGGGAAAGGGAACAACCAGGCTCCGCTT.

Comment on this clone: Gene names refer to mouse genes. The read stops 1 residue short of the end of the CDR3; the missing end is completed from the germline J gene. The V and J genes are TRBV31 and TRBJ2-5, with TRBD2 matching over 7 bases. With V trimmed by 4 bases and J by 5 bases, 0 bases remained unmatched. Germline V CDR1 and CDR2: GKSSPN, SITVG. There are 11 residues in the CDR3. CDR3 sequence reads: CAWTGGDTQYF. CDR3 DNA, as far as it was read: TGTGCCTGGACTGGGGGAGACACCCAGTAC.

Concerning this clone: Gene names are mouse gene names. CDR3 loop: CASSLAGNQDTQYF. The sequenced CDR3 bases are TGTGCCAGCAGCTTAGCGGGTAACCAAGACACCCAGTAC. V is TRBV3 and J is TRBJ2-5, with D uncertain. The missing CDR3 end, 1 residue past where the read stops, is filled in from the germline J gene. Deletions cut 0 bases from V and 0 bases from J, with 4 bases between. CDR1 SNHLY and CDR2 FYNGKV come from the germline V gene (reference sequence). The CDR3 loop spans 14 amino acids.